These 19 T cell receptor delta chains were all obtained from the same sample, sequenced in a study of gamma-delta chains in newborns, infants, children. TCRdb re-called clones from the reads via CATT. The repertoire has about 5,200 delta-chain clones, approximately 3.3% of them found once; the top ten carry about 13%. The sequenced material came from blood. Receptor source: a child who was a newborn, infant or young child, either healthy, febrile or measles-vaccinated (not recorded which).

This clone is deemed large. The identical CDR3 is also encoded by other nucleotide sequences in the sample. This rearrangement joins TRDV2 to TRDJ3, with D tentatively TRDD3 (6 bases). V was trimmed by 0 bases and J by 0 bases, leaving 11 bases between them. This CDR3 has 18 amino acids. The germline CDR1 and CDR2 sequences are GEAIGNYY and EKD. This CDR3 is CACDTLGISSWDTRQMFF. The CDR3 nucleotides read TGTGCCTGTGACACCTTGGGGATCAGCTCCTGGGACACCCGACAGATGTTTTTC.

This clone was seen only a few times. This is likely an artifact of a read error, given a far larger clone one base away. The identical CDR3 is also encoded by other nucleotide sequences in the sample. This sequence joins TRDV2 and TRDJ2; 8 bases are shared with TRDD3. In germline, CDR1 is GEAIGNYY, CDR2 EKD. The CDR3 is made up of 14 amino acids. The V gene end was trimmed by 1 base and the J gene end by 5 bases; junction bases not matched to a gene: 2. CDR3 nucleotides: TGTGCCTGTGACACGGTGGGGGATACAGCACAACTCTTCTTT. It yields the protein CACDTVGDTAQLFF.

Within the sample, this clone is medium-sized. The rearrangement joins TRDV2 to TRDJ3; 8 bases map to TRDD3. The CDR3 sequence is 19 residues long. CDR1 is GEAIGNYY and CDR2 is EKD in the germline V gene. V shed 0 bases and J 1 base; nucleotides not matched to a gene: 7. CDR3 sequence (DNA): TGTGCCTGTGACACCGTTATGGGGGATGCTTCCTGGGACACCCGACAGATGTTTTTC. Translated, it gives CACDTVMGDASWDTRQMFF.

By share, this clone ranks as medium-sized. The sample carries other DNA sequences with the same CDR3. The chain links TRDV2 to TRDJ3; TRDD3 matches 9 bases. CDR1 and CDR2 (germline): GEAIGNYY, EKD. V was pared by 0 bases and J by 0 bases, with 11 bases of the junction left unmatched. There are 21 residues in the CDR3. The CDR3 reads CACDTAVGDSQSSWDTRQMFF. The CDR3 DNA follows: TGTGCCTGTGACACCGCGGTGGGGGATAGTCAAAGCTCCTGGGACACCCGACAGATGTTTTTC.

This clone was observed a handful of times. V gene TRDV1 combines with J gene TRDJ1, with 11 bases that match TRDD3. The V gene's germline CDR1 is TSWWSYY and CDR2 QGS. The CDR3 length is 21 residues. V lost 4 bases, J lost 0 bases, and 19 bases stayed unmatched. CDR3 region: CALGALNLRQYWGIYTDKLIF. DNA of the CDR3: TGTGCTCTTGGGGCGTTGAACCTCCGACAGTACTGGGGGATATACACCGATAAACTCATCTTT.

This clone has only a few counts. This chain uses TRDV2 with TRDJ2; D might be TRDD3 (5 bases). V was shortened by 0 bases and J by 4 bases, with 14 bases between the two germline ends. Looked up from germline, CDR1 is GEAIGNYY and CDR2 is EKD. This CDR3 comprises 16 residues. CDR3 sequence: CACDTLGMRGTAQLFF. CDR3 nucleotide sequence: TGTGCCTGTGACACCTTAGGGATGCGAGGGACAGCACAACTCTTCTTT.

This clone is termed medium-sized. Different DNA sequences within this sample yield the same CDR3. The chain links TRDV2 to TRDJ1; 7 nucleotides agree with TRDD3. Germline assignment: CDR1 GEAIGNYY and CDR2 EKD. With 0 bases clipped from V and 0 bases from J, the junction kept 0 bases outside the gene matches. This CDR3 contains 14 residues. CDR3: CACDTGGYTDKLIF. As DNA, the CDR3 is TGTGCCTGTGACACCGGGGGATACACCGATAAACTCATCTTT.

This clone turned up a few times. V usage is TRDV2 and J usage is TRDJ3, with D hard to call. The CDR3 is 21 amino acids. The germline V gene has CDR1 GEAIGNYY and CDR2 EKD. V was cut by 0 bases and J by 0 bases, with 20 bases left in between. CDR3 nucleotide sequence: TGTGCCTGTGACACCGGTGGGCTAAACGAGATTAGCTCCTGGGACACCCGACAGATGTTTTTC. Encoded protein: CACDTGGLNEISSWDTRQMFF.

This clone qualifies as medium-sized. V usage is TRDV2 and J usage is TRDJ3; 12 positions agree with TRDD3. This CDR3 is built from 19 residues. J was trimmed by 0 bases and V by 3 bases; bases with no gene match: 5. CDR1 and CDR2 (germline): GEAIGNYY, EKD. CDR3 loop: CACDATGGYSSWDTRQMFF. The CDR3, as DNA: TGTGCCTGTGACGCTACTGGGGGATACAGCTCCTGGGACACCCGACAGATGTTTTTC.

The gene calls are TRDV2 and TRDJ3; a weak D match, TRDD3 (5 bases). Germline V CDR1 and CDR2: GEAIGNYY, EKD. This CDR3 spans 19 amino acids. V was pared by 0 bases and J by 0 bases, with 14 bases between. In DNA form, the CDR3 reads TGTGCCTGTGACACCGCTGAGGGATCTAGCTCCTGGGACACCCGACAGATGTTTTTC. Its translation: CACDTAEGSSSWDTRQMFF.

By sample fraction, this clone is medium-sized. This likely reflects a read error, since a far larger clone is one base away. In the same sample, other DNA sequences code for this CDR3. The V gene is TRDV2, the J gene TRDJ3, with 10 bases that match TRDD3. This CDR3 is 18 amino acids long. The germline gives CDR1 GEAIGNYY, CDR2 EKD. V dropped 0 bases and J dropped 2; count of bases not matched to a gene: 3. For the CDR3, the DNA is TGTGCCTGTGACACCGTCCTGGGGGATACCTGGGACACCCGACAGATGTTTTTC. Translation gives CACDTVLGDTWDTRQMFF.

Relative to its sample, this clone is medium-sized. In the same sample, other DNA sequences code for this CDR3. The CDR3 region is CACDTGGYASWDTRQMFF. In nucleotides, the CDR3 is TGTGCCTGTGACACCGGGGGATACGCGTCCTGGGACACCCGACAGATGTTTTTC. The V and J genes are TRDV2 and TRDJ3, with TRDD3 matching over 10 bases. Looked up from germline, CDR1 is GEAIGNYY and CDR2 is EKD. The CDR3 runs 18 residues. J lost 1 base, V lost 0 bases, and 2 bases had no gene match.

A few counts support this clone. This chain connects TRDV3 to TRDJ1; no clear D gene. Germline CDR1 is TVYSNPD and CDR2 is GDNSRS (reference sequence). CDR3 length: 14 residues. V lost 2 bases, J lost 7 bases, and 20 bases lay in between. CDR3 DNA: TGTGCCTTTGGGTCGGGGCACCCCGAAGGTAAACTCATCTTT. Encoded protein: CAFGSGHPEGKLIF.

This clone qualifies as medium-sized. This chain joins TRDV2 and TRDJ3; 13 positions match TRDD3. The CDR3 sequence is 19 residues long. The germline CDR1 and CDR2 sequences are GEAIGNYY and EKD. J was trimmed by 3 bases and V by 2 bases; bases with no gene match: 6. Written as DNA, the CDR3 is TGTGCCTGTGACAACGTACTGGGGGATACGCACTGGGACACCCGACAGATGTTTTTC. This gives the protein CACDNVLGDTHWDTRQMFF.

A few counts support this clone. A read error is possible here, since a much larger clone lies one base away. Other DNA sequences from this sample encode an identical CDR3 as well. The CDR3, as DNA: TGTGCCTGTGACACCGTACTGGGGGATACCCGCTCCTGGGACACCCGACAGATGTTTTTC. It is translated as CACDTVLGDTRSWDTRQMFF. V usage is TRDV2 and J usage is TRDJ3, with TRDD3 identical over 12 bases. Germline assignment: CDR1 GEAIGNYY and CDR2 EKD. The CDR3 sequence is 20 residues long. V was pared by 0 bases and J by 0 bases, with 5 bases of the junction left unmatched.

In regard to this clone: In the same sample, other DNA sequences code for this CDR3. V and J are TRDV2 and TRDJ2; 9 bases are a match to TRDD3. V was clipped by 7 bases and J by 5 bases; unmatched bases: 7. The length of the CDR3 is 14 residues. In germline, CDR1 is GEAIGNYY, CDR2 EKD. The chain's CDR3 is CACDALGDTAQLFF. The CDR3 bases are TGTGCCTGCGACGCTCTGGGGGATACAGCACAACTCTTCTTT.

The table lists this clone with a few counts. The CDR3 DNA reads TGTGCTCTTGGGCACCGCCTTCCTACGGAAGTGTACTGGGTGATACTCGATAAACTCATCTTT. It codes for CALGHRLPTEVYWVILDKLIF. V usage is TRDV1 and J usage is TRDJ1, with TRDD2 matching over 9 bases. This CDR3 spans 21 amino acids. Germline loops: CDR1 TSWWSYY, CDR2 QGS. Trimming cost V 5 bases and J 4 bases; bases outside gene matches: 26.

This clone was detected only a few times. At one boundary the junction diverges from the germline segment, which might be a read error. In DNA, the CDR3 is TGTGCCTATGACACACTGGGGGATCGGGCTTTGACAGCACAACTCTTCTTT. This sequence encodes CAYDTLGDRALTAQLFF. The chain carries TRDV2 and TRDJ2; 10 nucleotides match TRDD3. This CDR3 region has 17 residues. The germline V gene encodes CDR1 GEAIGNYY and CDR2 EKD.

This clone is labeled medium-sized. The chain couples TRDV2 to TRDJ2; 8 nucleotides match TRDD3. The CDR3 runs 17 residues. V lost 3 bases, J lost 0 bases, and 8 bases stayed unmatched. Germline V CDR1 and CDR2: GEAIGNYY, EKD. As DNA, the CDR3 is TGTGCCTGTGACGTACTGGGGGCCCCCGCTTTGACAGCACAACTCTTCTTT. As protein: CACDVLGAPALTAQLFF.